This paragraph reports one TCR beta chain. Its matching antigen is unknown. The table came from immunoSEQ multiplex PCR; TCRdb's copy has only in-frame clones and leaves some out. In the table there are some 250,000 clones, almost 95% of which are singletons. This entry belongs to a study of T cell responses to AZD1222 COVID-19 vaccine. Study results and caveats: Clonal diversity was possibly underestimated; the donors were predominantly white British and more often female. At study baseline, merely several AZD1222 recipients were seropositive. Following two doses of AZD1222, Spike-specific TCR breadth and depth rose.

This CDR3 is 15 amino acids long. In germline, CDR1 is MNHEY, CDR2 SVGEGT. V lost 2 bases, J lost 4 bases, and 4 bases stayed unmatched. The source material was peripheral blood, sampled 28 days after the second AZD1222 dose. This rearrangement joins TRBV6-2 or TRBV6-3 to TRBJ2-7; 11 bases agree with TRBD1. This TCR came from an adult who received the AZD1222 COVID-19 vaccine. CDR3 nucleotides: TGTGCCAGCAGTTACCCCGGACAGGGGGCTTACGAGCAGTACTTC. Translated, it gives CASSYPGQGAYEQYF.